These 14 T cell receptor beta chains were all obtained from the same sample, sequenced in a study of blood T cell repertoires in COVID-19. Only in-frame clones appear in the TCRdb table, and some are missing; sequencing was by immunoSEQ multiplex PCR. The data contain 350,000 to 450,000 clones, around 87% of them seen just once; the ten biggest clones take up roughly 2%. The sequenced sample consisted of PBMCs or T cells enriched from blood (not recorded which). Every receptor here comes from a man aged 40-50 years in a cohort exposed to, infected with or recovered from COVID-19 (not recorded which).

The chain recombines TRBV11-3 with TRBJ2-3; D remains ambiguous. Germline CDR1 and CDR2: SGHNT and YENEEA. There are 14 residues in the CDR3. Trimming removed 0 bases at V and 2 bases at J, with 6 bases between. The CDR3 reads CASSLDPFTDTQYF. DNA for the CDR3: TGTGCCAGCAGCTTAGATCCTTTCACAGATACGCAGTATTTT.

This clone was recorded once. This sequence joins TRBV9 and TRBJ2-5; the D gene is possibly TRBD1 (6 bases). This CDR3 spans 14 amino acids. CDR1 is SGDLS and CDR2 is YYNGEE in the germline V gene. The V end lost 0 bases, the J end lost 5 bases, and 11 bases lay between the germline ends. CDR3 sequence reads: CASSVDQRGETQYF. As DNA, the CDR3 is TGTGCCAGCAGCGTAGATCAGAGGGGGGAGACCCAGTACTTC.

The chain couples TRBV28 to TRBJ2-7, with D maybe TRBD1 (5 bases). V was pared by 2 bases and J by 4 bases, with 15 bases between. CDR3 length equals 15 residues. Germline assignment: CDR1 MDHEN and CDR2 SYDVKM. The CDR3 DNA sequence: TGTGCCAGCAGTTTACCGCCAGGGTACGGATACGAGCAGTACTTC. This translates into CASSLPPGYGYEQYF.

This clone was detected only once. The CDR3 protein is CASSLGDRAGPYGYTF. The CDR3 nucleotides are TGCGCCAGCAGCTTGGGGGACAGGGCGGGACCTTATGGCTACACCTTC. V is TRBV5-1 and J is TRBJ1-2, with 9 bases fitting TRBD1. From germline, CDR1 is SGHRS and CDR2 YFSETQ. CDR3 size: 16 residues. The junction had 8 bases not matched to a gene; V was cut back by 0 bases and J by 5 bases.

A remark on this clone: The identical CDR3 is also encoded by other nucleotide sequences in the sample. The chain has TRBV9 and TRBJ1-5; D may be TRBD1 (6 bases). CDR3 size: 14 residues. Germline assignment: CDR1 SGDLS and CDR2 YYNGEE. V lost 0 bases and J lost 4, with 8 bases in between. The CDR3 bases are TGTGCCAGCAGCGTAGGGCAGGGGAATCAGCCCCAGCATTTT. It encodes CASSVGQGNQPQHF.

This chain uses TRBV3-1 (or the pseudogene TRBV3-2) with TRBJ2-5, with 7 bases fitting TRBD2. The CDR3 loop spans 15 amino acids. Germline V CDR1 and CDR2: LGHDT, YNNKEL (reference sequence). V shed 4 bases, J shed 1 base, and the junction held 6 bases outside the gene matches. CDR3: CASSPGGDFQETQYF. For the CDR3, the DNA is TGTGCCAGCAGCCCTGGGGGGGATTTCCAAGAGACCCAGTACTTC.

This chain uses TRBV6-5 with TRBJ2-7; 9 bases are a match to TRBD2. Germline V lookup: CDR1 MNHEY, CDR2 SVGAGI. V was pared by 7 bases and J by 6 bases, with 10 bases of the junction left unmatched. The CDR3 runs to 14 residues. The CDR3 DNA reads TGTGCCAGCACAGTGGCGGGAGGGCCTGCCGAGCAGTACTTC. Translating it yields CASTVAGGPAEQYF.

The DNA of the CDR3 is TGTGCCAGCAGCCCTAATGTATTAGCGGGAGAATACAATGAGCAGTTCTTC. Translated, it gives CASSPNVLAGEYNEQFF. V gene TRBV7-7 combines with J gene TRBJ2-1; 9 nucleotides line up with TRBD2. The trim removed 5 bases at V and 4 bases at J, leaving 12 bases unmatched. The germline gives CDR1 SSHAT, CDR2 FNYEAQ (reference sequence). This CDR3 is 17 amino acids long.

J is TRBJ1-2 and V is TRBV5-5; TRBD1 agrees at 7 bases. With V trimmed by 4 bases and J by 2 bases, 2 bases remained unmatched. The CDR3 loop spans 13 amino acids. CDR1 is SGHKS, CDR2 YYEKEE, per germline (reference sequence). CDR3 bases: TGTGCCAGCAGCGCGACAGGGAACTATGGCTACACCTTC. Translation gives CASSATGNYGYTF.

In this sample, this clone turned up a few times. This chain connects TRBV30 to TRBJ2-6; 8 bases align to TRBD1. V dropped 5 bases and J dropped 0; count of bases not matched to a gene: 9. CDR3 length: 17 residues. Germline assignment: CDR1 GTSNPN and CDR2 SVGIG (reference sequence). CDR3 DNA: TGTGCCTGGGACAGGGGAAGGGTCCGCTCTGGGGCCAACGTCCTGACTTTC. Translation: CAWDRGRVRSGANVLTF.

V and J are TRBV28 and TRBJ1-1; D not resolved. Germline V gives CDR1 MDHEN, CDR2 SYDVKM. The CDR3 is 13 residues long. Deletions cut 3 bases from V and 4 bases from J, with 9 bases between. Here the CDR3 DNA reads TGTGCCAGCAGTTTTCCGCGGGTCACTGAAGCTTTCTTT. It codes for CASSFPRVTEAFF.

The V and J genes are TRBV5-1 and TRBJ2-7; perhaps TRBD2 as D (5 bases). Deletions cut 3 bases from V and 4 bases from J, with 8 bases between. This CDR3 is built from 12 residues. CDR1 and CDR2 (germline): SGHRS, YFSETQ. Written as DNA, the CDR3 is TGCGCCAGCAGCTCCCCGGGGTACGAGCAGTACTTC. Translating it yields CASSSPGYEQYF. Combining the CDR3 with reference TRBV5-1 and TRBJ2-7 gives the whole variable domain KAGVTQTPRYLIKTRGQQVTLSCSPISGHRSVSWYQQTPGQGLQFLFEYFSETQRNKGNFPGRFSGRQFSNSRSEMNVSTLELGDSALYLCASSSPGYEQYFGPGTRLTVT.

In its sample, this clone was seen once. The chain has TRBV6-5 and TRBJ2-5, with D perhaps matching TRBD2 (6 bases). Deletions cut 8 bases from V and 4 bases from J, with 20 bases between. This CDR3 is built from 15 residues. CDR1 MNHEY and CDR2 SVGAGI come from the germline V gene. CDR3 nucleotides: TGTGCCAGCGGGATGGGGAGGAGGGCAAGAGAGACCCAGTACTTC. This encodes CASGMGRRARETQYF.

The rearrangement joins TRBV6-5 to TRBJ2-7; D is undetermined. The CDR3 length is 11 residues. CDR1 and CDR2 from the germline V gene are MNHEY and SVGAGI. V was clipped by 8 bases and J by 0 bases, with 5 bases between them. CDR3 sequence: CASHYSYEQYF. CDR3 sequence (DNA): TGTGCCAGCCACTACTCCTACGAGCAGTACTTC.